These 10 T cell receptor beta chains came from one sample sequenced in a study of sequential checkpoint blockade in melanoma (dated by TCRdb to the late 2010s). The intended sense of this specimen's treatment or condition label: randomized to nivolumab then ipilimumab (arm A) or the reverse (arm B). The method behind the library was the immunoSEQ multiplex PCR assay. Sourced from immuneACCESS, this table was stored by TCRdb with only in-frame sequences that have V and J called. A share of the clones is absent; for the studies checked, an unresolved V gene accounts for under half, and the remainder has no known explanation. The sample table records about 19,000 clones; 73% of these occur just once. The biggest ten clones account for roughly 20% of the sample. This sample comprised CD8+ T cells sorted from blood (inferred from file names), obtained from a patient given nivolumab and ipilimumab in sequence. The receptors stem from a human donor with melanoma.

This chain joins TRBV7-9 and TRBJ2-1; TRBD2 aligns across 9 bases. V lost 6 bases, J lost 9 bases, and 9 bases stayed unmatched. This CDR3 is 14 amino acids long. Per germline, CDR1 SEHNR and CDR2 FQNEAQ (reference sequence). The CDR3 bases are TGTGCCAGCAGAGGTAGCGGGAGAGCCGGTGAGCAGTTCTTC. This encodes CASRGSGRAGEQFF.

As regards this clone: Other DNA sequences in this specimen translate into the identical CDR3. This chain links TRBV4-1 with TRBJ2-7, with 8 bases matching TRBD1. The germline V gene encodes CDR1 MGHRA and CDR2 YSYEKL. The CDR3 sequence is 14 residues long. V shed 4 bases and J 2 bases; nucleotides not matched to a gene: 4. CDR3 coding DNA: TGCGCCAGCAGCCCGGGACAGGCTCCCTACGAGCAGTACTTC. Its protein product is CASSPGQAPYEQYF.

This chain connects TRBV27 to TRBJ1-4, with 7 nucleotides matching TRBD1. Germline loops: CDR1 MNHEY, CDR2 SMNVEV (reference sequence). The CDR3 length is 15 residues. With 1 base clipped from V and 5 bases from J, the junction kept 4 bases outside the gene matches. As DNA, the CDR3 is TGTGCCAGCAGTTTATGGGCAGGGGGGAATGAAAAACTGTTTTTT. This translates into CASSLWAGGNEKLFF.

V and J are TRBV11-2 and TRBJ1-1; 9 bases map to TRBD1. Germline V CDR1 and CDR2: SGHAT, FQNNGV. V shed 1 base, J shed 1 base, and the junction held 4 bases outside the gene matches. CDR3 length: 16 amino acids. CDR3 residues: CASSLGWDRANTEAFF. The CDR3 DNA is TGTGCCAGCAGCTTAGGTTGGGACAGGGCGAACACTGAAGCTTTCTTT.

DNA for the CDR3: TGTGCCAGCAGTTTTGATCGGGCAGGGCATACGCGGAGGGGCAATCAGCCCCAGCATTTT. Translated: CASSFDRAGHTRRGNQPQHF. The V gene is TRBV28, the J gene TRBJ1-5; D possibly corresponds to TRBD1 (5 bases). This CDR3 contains 20 residues. CDR1 MDHEN and CDR2 SYDVKM come from the germline V gene. V lost 3 bases to trimming and J lost 2 bases, with 26 bases between them. The full variable domain, completed using reference TRBV28 and TRBJ1-5, is DVKVTQSSRYLVKRTGEKVFLECVQDMDHENMFWYRQDPGLGLRLIYFSYDVKMKEKGDIPEGYSVSREKKERFSLILESASTNQTSMYLCASSFDRAGHTRRGNQPQHFGDGTRLSIL.

This clone was found once. Compared with germline, one end of the junction differs, possibly owing to a read error. V is TRBV9 and J is TRBJ1-1; D is unresolved. The CDR3 loop spans 14 amino acids. Germline V lookup: CDR1 SGDLS, CDR2 YYNGEE. The CDR3 region is CTSAEVSWDTEAFF. The DNA of the CDR3 is TGTACCAGCGCAGAGGTCTCCTGGGACACTGAAGCTTTCTTT.

This chain links TRBV7-6 with TRBJ2-1, with 9 bases that match TRBD1. The ends lost 4 bases at V and 3 bases at J; junction bases unmatched: 4. The CDR3 consists of 15 residues. Germline CDR1 is SGHVS and CDR2 is FNYEAQ. For the CDR3, the DNA is TGTGCCAGCAGCTCAACAGGGGGCAACTACAATGAGCAGTTCTTC. Translating it yields CASSSTGGNYNEQFF.

V gene TRBV28 combines with J gene TRBJ2-1; D is ambiguous. Trimming took 5 bases from V and 4 from J, leaving 3 bases between them. Germline V CDR1 and CDR2: MDHEN, SYDVKM. CDR3 length equals 11 residues. CDR3 sequence (DNA): TGTGCCAGCAGTCCTTACAATGAGCAGTTCTTC. Protein: CASSPYNEQFF.

The V and J genes are TRBV2 and TRBJ1-1, with D unclear. Trimming stripped 10 bases from V and 4 bases from J, with 19 bases between. The CDR3 sequence is 14 residues long. Germline assignment: CDR1 SNHLY and CDR2 FYNNEI. The CDR3 DNA is TGTGCCACCCAAGACCCGGACCGGGGCACTGAAGCTTTCTTT. It is translated as CATQDPDRGTEAFF. The whole variable domain, remainder taken from reference TRBV2 and TRBJ1-1, is EPEVTQTPSHQVTQMGQEVILRCVPISNHLYFYWYRQILGQKVEFLVSFYNNEISEKSEIFDDQFSVERPDGSNFTLKIRSTKLEDSAMYFCATQDPDRGTEAFFGQGTRLTVV.

The CDR3, as DNA: TGTGCCACCAGCTCCCGCAGGGGAAATTCACCCCTCCACTTT. Translated, it gives CATSSRRGNSPLHF. This sequence joins TRBV15 and TRBJ1-6, with D perhaps matching TRBD1 (6 bases). Germline V lookup: CDR1 LNHNV, CDR2 YYDKDF (reference sequence). The length of the CDR3 is 14 residues. V lost 5 bases to trimming and J lost 7 bases, with 12 bases between them.